Given below is one T cell receptor beta chain in context. Its antigen is unidentified. The data were obtained in a study of blood T cells in healthy people across ages. Study overall: About one barcoded beta molecule was captured per two T cells (by template switching). The study's findings and limits: Researchers said unsorted PBMCs prevented a conclusive naive versus antigen-experienced comparison. The study found more naive CD4+ cells and higher diversity in long-lived than aged donors.

A second PCR of roughly 7 to 11 cycles used a sample-barcoded 5' primer and a J-beta primer mix. Any given sample supplied a minimum of 2.5 million CDR3-containing paired-end reads. TCRdb re-derived calls from the 5' RACE reads in MiXCR, one entry per CDR3 protein. The sample lists about 640,000 distinct CDR3 sequences, roughly 53% occurring once. The sequence came from a man in his sixties in good health. The material sequenced was blood.

The CDR3 nucleotides are TGTGCCAGCAGCGACCCCCGACAGGGGGTATTTTCACCCCTCCACTTT. Translation: CASSDPRQGVFSPLHF. The rearrangement joins TRBV28 to TRBJ1-6; 9 bases match TRBD1. The trim removed 6 bases at V and 9 bases at J, leaving 12 bases unmatched. Looked up from germline, CDR1 is MDHEN and CDR2 is SYDVKM. The CDR3 contains 16 residues.